Listed below are T cell receptor beta chains from one sample, sequenced in a study of blood T cell repertoires in COVID-19. The protocol was immunoSEQ multiplex PCR, while the TCRdb copy is restricted to in-frame clones and leaves out a portion. The table shows a few hundred thousand clones, with about 90% occurring only once. Sequencing input: peripheral blood. Receptor source: a man aged 40-55 years with acute or convalescent COVID-19. Both conserved end residues are part of each CDR3. The D gene is left open where the match is weak. Clone sizes are given selectively: once, few, many, or a class where the clone is expanded.

clone size: .
J gene: TRBJ2-1
V gene: TRBV28
D gene: TRBD2
CDR3 DNA: TGTGCCAGCAGTCGAGGAGGTAGCGGGAGTGTACGGGCTTATGAGCAGTTCTTC
CDR3 protein: CASSRGGSGSVRAYEQFF

clone size: .
J gene: TRBJ1-4
V gene: TRBV3-1/TRBV3-2
D gene: .
CDR3 DNA: TGTGCCAGCAGCCCTAAGGCAGGGGCTAATGAAAAACTGTTTTTT
CDR3 protein: CASSPKAGANEKLFF

clone size: .
J gene: TRBJ2-7
V gene: TRBV3-1/TRBV3-2
D gene: TRBD1
CDR3 DNA: TGTGCCAGCAGCCAGGACAGGCTTGACGAGCAGTACTTC
CDR3 protein: CASSQDRLDEQYF

clone size: .
J gene: TRBJ1-3
V gene: TRBV7-8
D gene: .
CDR3 DNA: TGTGCCAGCAGCTTAGGCCTACTAAAAGCTGGAAACACCATATATTTT
CDR3 protein: CASSLGLLKAGNTIYF

clone size: .
J gene: TRBJ1-1
V gene: TRBV7-9
D gene: .
CDR3 DNA: TGTGCCAGCAGCTTAGGGGGGGACACTGAAGCTTTCTTT
CDR3 protein: CASSLGGDTEAFF

clone size: .
J gene: TRBJ1-1
V gene: TRBV6-5
D gene: TRBD1
CDR3 DNA: TGTGCCAGCACCCTGACAGGGAGGAACACTGAAGCTTTCTTT
CDR3 protein: CASTLTGRNTEAFF

clone size: .
J gene: TRBJ1-1
V gene: TRBV13
D gene: TRBD1
CDR3 DNA: TGTGCCAGCAGCTACAGGGGATCGGCGAACACTGAAGCTTTCTTT
CDR3 protein: CASSYRGSANTEAFF

clone size: .
J gene: TRBJ1-2
V gene: TRBV7-6
D gene: .
CDR3 DNA: TGTGCCAGCAGCTTAGATGCTGGAGCAAGAGGGTTTGGCTATGGCTACACCTTC
CDR3 protein: CASSLDAGARGFGYGYTF

clone size: .
J gene: TRBJ2-7
V gene: TRBV14
D gene: .
CDR3 DNA: TGTGCCAGCAGCCAAGGACAGGACCTTAGCTACGAGCAGTACTTC
CDR3 protein: CASSQGQDLSYEQYF

clone size: .
J gene: TRBJ1-5
V gene: TRBV18
D gene: .
CDR3 DNA: TGTGCCAGCTCACCGTTCGGGGTGGTGGGCAATCAGCCCCAGCATTTT
CDR3 protein: CASSPFGVVGNQPQHF

clone size: .
J gene: TRBJ2-1
V gene: TRBV25-1
D gene: TRBD1
CDR3 DNA: TGTGCCAGCAGTGAAACCGGGACAGGGAAAGAAAATGAGCAGTTCTTC
CDR3 protein: CASSETGTGKENEQFF

clone size: .
J gene: TRBJ1-1
V gene: TRBV2
D gene: .
CDR3 DNA: TGTGCCAGCAGTGATATCGGGGCTCGGGGGGACACTGAAGCTTTCTTT
CDR3 protein: CASSDIGARGDTEAFF

clone size: .
J gene: TRBJ2-2
V gene: TRBV28
D gene: TRBD1
CDR3 DNA: TGTGCCAGCAGGGTGGGGACAGCTAACACCGGGGAGCTGTTTTTT
CDR3 protein: CASRVGTANTGELFF

clone size: few
J gene: TRBJ2-1
V gene: TRBV7-3
D gene: .
CDR3 DNA: TGTGCCAGCAGCCCCGGATCGGGGGTACAAACCTACAATGAGCAGTTCTTC
CDR3 protein: CASSPGSGVQTYNEQFF

clone size: .
J gene: TRBJ2-1
V gene: TRBV13
D gene: .
CDR3 DNA: TGTGCCACGTCCCATAAGTCCGAGAAAAATGAGCAGTTCTTC
CDR3 protein: CATSHKSEKNEQFF

clone size: .
J gene: TRBJ2-7
V gene: TRBV3-1/TRBV3-2
D gene: .
CDR3 DNA: TGTGCCAGCAGCCAAGTTCCGGGAGCCATCTACGAGCAGTACTTC
CDR3 protein: CASSQVPGAIYEQYF

clone size: .
J gene: TRBJ2-7
V gene: TRBV3-1/TRBV3-2
D gene: TRBD2
CDR3 DNA: TGTGCCAGCAGCCACAGGGGACTAGCAGAATACGAGCAGTACTTC
CDR3 protein: CASSHRGLAEYEQYF

clone size: .
J gene: TRBJ2-2
V gene: TRBV5-4
D gene: TRBD1
CDR3 DNA: TGTGCCAGCAGCCCCCGGGACAGGGGTACCGGGGAGCTGTTTTTT
CDR3 protein: CASSPRDRGTGELFF

clone size: once
J gene: TRBJ2-1
V gene: TRBV11-2
D gene: .
CDR3 DNA: TGTGCCAGCAGCTTAGAACGACAGTACTCCTACAATGAGCAGTTCTTC
CDR3 protein: CASSLERQYSYNEQFF

clone size: .
J gene: TRBJ1-3
V gene: TRBV6-5
D gene: .
CDR3 DNA: TGTGCCAGCAGGCACCTGAGCCGATCTGGAAACACCATATATTTT
CDR3 protein: CASRHLSRSGNTIYF

clone size: .
J gene: TRBJ2-2
V gene: TRBV18
D gene: TRBD2
CDR3 DNA: TGTGCCAGCTCACCAGGGACTAATACCGGGGAGCTGTTTTTT
CDR3 protein: CASSPGTNTGELFF

clone size: .
J gene: TRBJ2-5
V gene: TRBV10-1
D gene: TRBD2
CDR3 DNA: TGCGCCAGCAGTGGAGGGCTAGCGGGGGTGGAAGAGACCCAGTACTTC
CDR3 protein: CASSGGLAGVEETQYF

clone size: .
J gene: TRBJ2-3
V gene: TRBV5-1
D gene: .
CDR3 DNA: TGCGCCAGCAGCTTGGCCCGGGGGGCGGATACGCAGTATTTT
CDR3 protein: CASSLARGADTQYF

clone size: .
J gene: TRBJ1-2
V gene: TRBV19
D gene: .
CDR3 DNA: TGTGCCAGTAGTTTGGCAGGGGAGTCTGGCTACACCTTC
CDR3 protein: CASSLAGESGYTF

clone size: .
J gene: TRBJ2-1
V gene: TRBV6-1
D gene: TRBD2
CDR3 DNA: TGTGCCAGCAGTGAAGTTGCACTAGCGGGAGGCCAATACTCCTACAATGAGCAGTTCTTC
CDR3 protein: CASSEVALAGGQYSYNEQFF

clone size: .
J gene: TRBJ2-3
V gene: TRBV29-1
D gene: TRBD2
CDR3 DNA: TGCAGCGTTGAGAGTTTACGGGGGGGCATCTTCACAGATACGCAGTATTTT
CDR3 protein: CSVESLRGGIFTDTQYF

clone size: .
J gene: TRBJ1-4
V gene: TRBV27
D gene: TRBD1
CDR3 DNA: TGTGCCAGCAGTCAGGACAGGGGGAGGGGAAAACTGTTTTTT
CDR3 protein: CASSQDRGRGKLFF

clone size: .
J gene: TRBJ1-1
V gene: TRBV18
D gene: .
CDR3 DNA: TGTGCCAGCTCACCACCGCTGCGGCTCCACGCTTTCTTT
CDR3 protein: CASSPPLRLHAFF

clone size: .
J gene: TRBJ1-5
V gene: TRBV28
D gene: TRBD1
CDR3 DNA: TGTGCCAGCAGCCCACTAGGGCTCCCAGGGGGCGACCAGCCCCAGCATTTT
CDR3 protein: CASSPLGLPGGDQPQHF

clone size: .
J gene: TRBJ2-1
V gene: TRBV9
D gene: TRBD2
CDR3 DNA: TGTGCCAGCAGCGTTAGCGGGAGCACCTACAATGAGCAGTTCTTC
CDR3 protein: CASSVSGSTYNEQFF

clone size: .
J gene: TRBJ2-7
V gene: TRBV10-3
D gene: .
CDR3 DNA: TGTGCCATTAGCGGGACAGTTACCTACGAGCAGTACTTC
CDR3 protein: CAISGTVTYEQYF

clone size: .
J gene: TRBJ2-1
V gene: TRBV10-1
D gene: .
CDR3 DNA: TGCGCCAGCAGTGAGGGGCTAGCGAGTTACAATGAGCAGTTCTTC
CDR3 protein: CASSEGLASYNEQFF

clone size: .
J gene: TRBJ2-7
V gene: TRBV30
D gene: .
CDR3 DNA: TGTGCCTGGAATTTGCAGGGGAGCAACGAGCAGTACTTC
CDR3 protein: CAWNLQGSNEQYF

clone size: .
J gene: TRBJ1-5
V gene: TRBV30
D gene: TRBD1
CDR3 DNA: TGTGCCTGGAGTGCTTTAGGGACAGGTACCATGCCCCAGCATTTT
CDR3 protein: CAWSALGTGTMPQHF

clone size: .
J gene: TRBJ1-2
V gene: TRBV28
D gene: .
CDR3 DNA: TGTGCCAGCAGTTCGGAGTCAGTCTATGGCTACACCTTC
CDR3 protein: CASSSESVYGYTF

clone size: .
J gene: TRBJ2-7
V gene: TRBV11-2
D gene: TRBD1
CDR3 DNA: TGTGCCAGCAGCCTCGGGACAGGCTCCTACGAGCAGTACTTC
CDR3 protein: CASSLGTGSYEQYF

clone size: .
J gene: TRBJ2-3
V gene: TRBV27
D gene: .
CDR3 DNA: TGTGCCAGCAGTTTATCGCCGGGACTTTCTAGCACAGATACGCAGTATTTT
CDR3 protein: CASSLSPGLSSTDTQYF